A selection of T cell receptor beta chains follows, all from one sample in a study of T-cell reconstitution after alpha-beta-depleted transplantation in children. TCRdb itself ran the PCR reads through MiXCR, one entry per CDR3 protein. This table holds around 120,000 distinct CDR3 sequences, roughly 24% found once. This specimen consisted of PBMCs, mostly from graft donor cells, obtained 180 days after TCRalphabeta/CD19-depleted stem cell transplant. Receptors originate from a male patient between 2 and 10 years old who had a stem cell transplant for chronic granulomatous disease, so the T cells may come from the graft donor. The CDR3 runs from the conserved cysteine through the conserved F or W. A D gene is named only where the DNA matches it firmly. Size values are once, few and many counts, or a class for expanded clones, and some rows have none.

len	abundance	j_gene	d_gene	v_gene	CDR3aa	CDR3nt
17	.	TRBJ1-2	TRBD1	TRBV3-1	CATSQGPRQGVNYGYTF	TGTGCCACCAGCCAAGGTCCACGACAGGGGGTGAACTATGGCTACACCTTC
14	many	TRBJ2-1	.	TRBV5-6	CASSLVGQYNEQFF	TGTGCCAGCAGCTTGGTCGGGCAGTACAATGAGCAGTTCTTC
17	many	TRBJ2-2	TRBD2	TRBV12-3/TRBV12-4	CASSFGLAGPNTGELFF	TGTGCCAGCAGTTTCGGACTAGCGGGACCGAACACCGGGGAGCTGTTTTTT
13	.	TRBJ2-3	TRBD2	TRBV20-1	CSARTSGADTQYF	TGCAGTGCTAGGACTAGCGGGGCAGATACGCAGTATTTT
14	.	TRBJ1-5	.	TRBV9	CASPRNTGNQPQHF	TGTGCCAGCCCGAGAAATACGGGCAATCAGCCCCAGCATTTT
14	few	TRBJ2-7	.	TRBV5-1	CASSLVGTDMEQYF	TGCGCCAGCAGCTTGGTGGGGACGGATATGGAGCAGTACTTC
15	few	TRBJ2-1	TRBD2	TRBV12-3/TRBV12-4	CASSFPTSGRREQFF	TGTGCCAGCAGTTTCCCGACTAGCGGGAGGAGGGAGCAGTTCTTC
15	.	TRBJ2-5	.	TRBV10-3	CAISGSLEAQETQYF	TGTGCCATCAGTGGCTCCCTGGAGGCCCAAGAGACCCAGTACTTC
17	many	TRBJ2-3	.	TRBV6-4	CASSPTGTPVGTDTQYF	TGTGCCAGCAGTCCCACCGGGACTCCTGTCGGGACAGATACGCAGTATTTT
14	many	TRBJ2-3	TRBD1	TRBV29-1	CSVYGQGKTDTQYF	TGCAGCGTTTATGGACAGGGGAAGACAGATACGCAGTATTTT
15	.	TRBJ2-4	TRBD2	TRBV7-8	CASSLALAGVNIQYF	TGTGCCAGCAGCTTAGCGCTAGCGGGAGTGAACATTCAGTACTTC
16	few	TRBJ2-7	.	TRBV12-3/TRBV12-4	CASSGRDTSPSYEQYF	TGTGCCAGCAGTGGACGGGATACGAGTCCCAGCTACGAGCAGTACTTC
13	.	TRBJ1-2	TRBD1	TRBV20-1	CSAFRDRNYGYTF	TGCAGTGCTTTCCGGGACAGGAACTATGGCTACACCTTC
20	many	TRBJ1-5	.	TRBV20-1	CSAAQTPRAERPNSNQPQHF	TGCAGTGCAGCCCAAACGCCTCGGGCCGAAAGACCTAATAGCAATCAGCCCCAGCATTTT
12	many	TRBJ2-1	.	TRBV12-3/TRBV12-4	CASSSYLNEQFF	TGTGCCAGCAGTTCATATTTGAATGAGCAGTTCTTC
15	few	TRBJ2-3	TRBD2	TRBV20-1	CSARDQRGAPDTQYF	TGCAGTGCTAGAGATCAGCGGGGGGCCCCAGATACGCAGTATTTT
15	.	TRBJ1-1	.	TRBV7-2	CASSFPPSKDTEAFF	TGTGCCAGCAGCTTTCCTCCATCCAAGGACACTGAAGCTTTCTTT
12	many	TRBJ2-5	.	TRBV29-1	CSVRPVQETQYF	TGCAGCGTTCGGCCAGTTCAAGAGACCCAGTACTTC
13	many	TRBJ2-5	.	TRBV2	CASLRRELETQYF	TGTGCCAGCTTGCGGAGGGAGCTGGAGACCCAGTACTTC
12	many	TRBJ1-1	.	TRBV29-1	CSVEFPNTEAFF	TGCAGCGTTGAGTTCCCGAACACTGAAGCTTTCTTT
15	many	TRBJ2-1	.	TRBV12-3/TRBV12-4	CASKAGTASYNEQFF	TGTGCCAGCAAAGCCGGGACGGCCTCCTACAATGAGCAGTTCTTC
16	few	TRBJ2-6	.	TRBV5-7	CASSLGSASGANVLTF	TGTGCCAGCAGCTTGGGTTCCGCCTCTGGGGCCAACGTCCTGACTTTC
13	.	TRBJ2-7	.	TRBV20-1	CSASVDINYEQYF	TGCAGTGCTAGTGTGGACATCAACTACGAGCAGTACTTC
15	few	TRBJ2-5	.	TRBV10-3	CAISNLNGGQETQYF	TGTGCCATCTCAAACTTAAATGGGGGGCAAGAGACCCAGTACTTC
13	.	TRBJ2-1	.	TRBV15	CATSSRQNNEQFF	TGTGCCACCAGCAGCCGACAGAACAATGAGCAGTTCTTC
16	few	TRBJ2-4	TRBD1	TRBV5-1	CASSSGQGSFKNIQYF	TGCGCCAGCAGCTCTGGACAGGGCTCTTTCAAAAACATTCAGTACTTC
12	few	TRBJ2-1	.	TRBV9	CASSVRMGEQFF	TGTGCCAGCAGCGTCAGGATGGGTGAGCAGTTCTTC
14	many	TRBJ1-6	.	TRBV20-1	CSARPGQNNSPLHF	TGCAGTGCTAGACCGGGACAAAATAATTCACCCCTCCACTTT
15	many	TRBJ2-1	TRBD2	TRBV27	CASSSGLANYNEQFF	TGTGCCAGCAGTTCGGGACTAGCGAACTACAATGAGCAGTTCTTC
18	many	TRBJ2-3	.	TRBV3-1	CASSQVLGLGASTDTQYF	TGTGCCAGCAGCCAAGTTCTCGGCCTAGGGGCTTCAACAGATACGCAGTATTTT
14	many	TRBJ2-3	TRBD2	TRBV20-1	CSARLAASTDTQYF	TGCAGTGCTAGACTAGCGGCCAGCACAGATACGCAGTATTTT
17	few	TRBJ2-3	TRBD2	TRBV7-9	CASSLDLSGSRTDTQYF	TGTGCCAGCAGCTTAGACTTAAGCGGGAGTAGGACAGATACGCAGTATTTT
13	.	TRBJ2-7	TRBD1	TRBV7-9	CARFWQGAYEQYF	TGTGCAAGATTTTGGCAGGGGGCTTACGAGCAGTACTTC
16	few	TRBJ2-6	.	TRBV20-1	CSAKGIASSGANVLTF	TGCAGTGCTAAGGGTATTGCCAGCTCTGGGGCCAACGTCCTGACTTTC
13	.	TRBJ1-5	TRBD1	TRBV19	CASINTGGQPQHF	TGTGCCAGTATTAACACAGGGGGTCAGCCCCAGCATTTT
18	few	TRBJ2-4	.	TRBV20-1	CSARDLRSHLTAKNIQYF	TGCAGTGCTAGAGATCTACGTTCCCACCTAACAGCCAAAAACATTCAGTACTTC
14	many	TRBJ2-2	TRBD2	TRBV7-2	CASSREANTGELFF	TGTGCCAGCAGCCGGGAGGCGAACACCGGGGAGCTGTTTTTT
16	many	TRBJ2-5	TRBD1	TRBV23-1	CASSQSETGRQETQYF	TGCGCCAGCAGTCAATCCGAGACAGGGCGCCAAGAGACCCAGTACTTC
16	.	TRBJ2-5	.	TRBV13	CASSSRDLGYQETQYF	TGTGCCAGCAGCTCCCGGGACTTGGGCTACCAAGAGACCCAGTACTTC
14	many	TRBJ2-5	TRBD1	TRBV20-1	CSAIRQGVRETQYF	TGCAGTGCTATCCGACAGGGGGTTCGAGAGACCCAGTACTTC
16	.	TRBJ2-1	TRBD1	TRBV12-3/TRBV12-4	CASSIDRGGFGNEQFF	TGTGCCAGCAGTATAGACAGGGGCGGTTTTGGCAATGAGCAGTTCTTC
12	once	TRBJ2-7	.	TRBV12-3/TRBV12-4	CASSSQIYEQYF	TGTGCCAGCAGCTCACAGATATACGAGCAGTACTTC
14	.	TRBJ2-3	.	TRBV5-1	CASSLGEGTDTQYF	TGCGCCAGCAGCTTGGGGGAGGGCACAGATACGCAGTATTTT
14	many	TRBJ2-2	TRBD1	TRBV20-1	CSALDRGVAGELFF	TGCAGTGCTCTCGACAGGGGGGTCGCCGGGGAGCTGTTTTTT
15	.	TRBJ2-3	.	TRBV6-5	CASSYSFGSHDTQYF	TGTGCCAGCAGTTACTCATTCGGGAGTCATGATACGCAGTATTTT
13	few	TRBJ2-5	.	TRBV7-3	CASSFSREETQYF	TGTGCCAGCAGCTTCTCCAGGGAAGAGACCCAGTACTTC